This T cell receptor beta chain is from a study of cytomegalovirus exposure and HLA in healthy donors. At the level of the study: Earlier, approximately 190 million T cells were analyzed, and around 100 million unique TCR beta sequences were found among them.

PCR employed 60 Vbeta and 13 Jbeta primers. Here immunoSEQ multiplex PCR was the method, and the copy in TCRdb shows in-frame clones only, minus some. The sample holds under 200,000 clones, around 80% seen once. Trimming took off 2 bases at V and 0 bases at J, with 7 bases between the two ends. Germline loops: CDR1 MNHNS, CDR2 SASEGT. The CDR3 loop spans 14 amino acids. This clone occurred a few times. Antigen specificity is unknown. General study findings and limits: Beyond CMV serostatus, there was no information to go on about immune exposure. The study flagged some 170 TCR beta chains as cytomegalovirus-associated. Association of a missense DCLRE1C variant with TCR beta V- and J-gene trimming was reported in a later analysis.

The receptor was isolated from a human donor in good health. Sequenced sample: PBMCs. This rearrangement joins TRBV6-1 to TRBJ1-1; D not resolved. The CDR3 reads CASSEPSLNTEAFF. The CDR3 region has the DNA TGTGCCAGCAGTGAACCGAGTCTGAACACTGAAGCTTTCTTT.